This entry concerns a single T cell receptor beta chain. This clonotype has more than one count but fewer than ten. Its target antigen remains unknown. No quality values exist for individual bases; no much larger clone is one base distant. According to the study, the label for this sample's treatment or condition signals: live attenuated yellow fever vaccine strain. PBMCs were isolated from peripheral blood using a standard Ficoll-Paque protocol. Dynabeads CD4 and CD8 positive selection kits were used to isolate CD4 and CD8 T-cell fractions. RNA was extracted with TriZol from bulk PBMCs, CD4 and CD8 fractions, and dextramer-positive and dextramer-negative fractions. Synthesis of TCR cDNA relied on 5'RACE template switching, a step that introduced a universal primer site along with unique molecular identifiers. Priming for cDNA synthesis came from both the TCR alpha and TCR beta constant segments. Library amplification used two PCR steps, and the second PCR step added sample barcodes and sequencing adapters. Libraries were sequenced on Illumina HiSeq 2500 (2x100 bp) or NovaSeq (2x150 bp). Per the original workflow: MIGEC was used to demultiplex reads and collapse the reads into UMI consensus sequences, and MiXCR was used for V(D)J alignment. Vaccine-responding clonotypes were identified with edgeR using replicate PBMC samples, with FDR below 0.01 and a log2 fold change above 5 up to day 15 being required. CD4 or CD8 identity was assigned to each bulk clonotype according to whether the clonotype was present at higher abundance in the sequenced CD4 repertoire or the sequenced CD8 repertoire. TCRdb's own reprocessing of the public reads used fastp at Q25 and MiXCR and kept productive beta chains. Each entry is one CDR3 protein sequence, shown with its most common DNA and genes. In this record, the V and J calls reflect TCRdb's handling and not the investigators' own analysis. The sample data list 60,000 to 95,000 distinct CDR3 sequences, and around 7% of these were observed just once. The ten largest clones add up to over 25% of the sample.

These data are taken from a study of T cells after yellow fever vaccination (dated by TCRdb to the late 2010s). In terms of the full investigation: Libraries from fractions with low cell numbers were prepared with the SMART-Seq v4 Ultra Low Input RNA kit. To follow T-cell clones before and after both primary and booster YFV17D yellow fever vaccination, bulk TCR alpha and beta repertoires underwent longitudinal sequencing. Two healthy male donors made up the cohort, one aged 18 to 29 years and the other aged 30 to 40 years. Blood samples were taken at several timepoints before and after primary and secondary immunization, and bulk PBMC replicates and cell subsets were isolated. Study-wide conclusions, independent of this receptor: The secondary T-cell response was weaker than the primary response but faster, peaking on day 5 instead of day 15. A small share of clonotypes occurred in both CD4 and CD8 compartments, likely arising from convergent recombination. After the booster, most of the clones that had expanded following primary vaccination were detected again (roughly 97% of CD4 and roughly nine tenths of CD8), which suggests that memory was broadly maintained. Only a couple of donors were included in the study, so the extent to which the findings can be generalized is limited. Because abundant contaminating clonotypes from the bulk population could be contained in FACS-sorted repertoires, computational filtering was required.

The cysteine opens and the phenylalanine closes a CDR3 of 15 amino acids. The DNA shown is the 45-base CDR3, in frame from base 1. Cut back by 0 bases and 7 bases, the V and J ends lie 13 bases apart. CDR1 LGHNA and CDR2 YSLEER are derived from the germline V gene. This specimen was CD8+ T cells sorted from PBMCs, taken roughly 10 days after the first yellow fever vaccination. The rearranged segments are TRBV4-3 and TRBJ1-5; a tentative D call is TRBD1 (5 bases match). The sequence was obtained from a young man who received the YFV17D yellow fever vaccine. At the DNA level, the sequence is TGCGCCAGCAGCCAAGATGTTGGGGGGTTACAGCCCCAGCATTTT. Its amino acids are CASSQDVGGLQPQHF.